These 29 T cell receptor beta chains were all obtained from the same sample, sequenced in a study of T cells in tuberculosis. Clones were read by immunoSEQ multiplex PCR, and TCRdb kept only the in-frame ones, dropping some. The profile shows tens of thousands of clones, less than 95% of them singletons. Time point reported: new active TB diagnosis, blood taken before or within 7 days of starting treatment. Here the sequenced sample was PBMCs, taken at tuberculosis diagnosis. Receptors were obtained from an adult with tuberculosis.

The J gene is TRBJ1-3, the V gene TRBV30; 7 bases map to TRBD1. Per the germline V gene, CDR1 is GTSNPN and CDR2 is SVGIG (reference sequence). With 7 bases clipped from V and 2 bases from J, the junction kept 11 bases outside the gene matches. The CDR3 loop spans 15 amino acids. CDR3 in amino acids: CALFRGRLAGNTIYF. In DNA form, the CDR3 reads TGTGCCTTGTTTAGGGGGCGATTAGCTGGAAACACCATATATTTT.

The CDR3: CASRAEAYGYTF. CDR3 nucleotide sequence: TGTGCCAGCAGGGCAGAGGCCTATGGCTACACCTTC. The V and J genes are TRBV28 and TRBJ1-2; D is uncertain. Trimming pared 6 bases from V and 4 bases from J, leaving 9 bases between. The CDR3 has 12 residues. CDR1 is MDHEN and CDR2 is SYDVKM in the germline V gene.

The chain employs TRBV5-8 and TRBJ1-1; 7 nucleotides match TRBD1. With V trimmed by 4 bases and J by 6 bases, 12 bases remained unmatched. From germline, CDR1 is SGHTS and CDR2 YDEGEE. The CDR3 extends over 15 amino acids. The CDR3 is CASSIRYRGFSEAFF. CDR3 sequence (DNA): TGTGCCAGCAGCATTCGATACAGGGGTTTCTCTGAAGCTTTCTTT.

The V gene is TRBV27, the J gene TRBJ1-4; D unresolved. The CDR3 runs 15 residues. The germline V gene encodes CDR1 MNHEY and CDR2 SMNVEV (reference sequence). The ends were cut back, 6 bases at V and 5 bases at J, with 16 bases in the middle. The CDR3 reads CASSTKTAGNEKLFF. The CDR3 DNA reads TGTGCCAGCAGCACTAAAACAGCGGGGAATGAAAAACTGTTTTTT.

V usage is TRBV5-1 and J usage is TRBJ2-7; 10 nucleotides line up with TRBD1. Trimming took 4 bases from V and 6 from J; bases not matched to a gene: 13. Germline V CDR1 and CDR2: SGHRS, YFSETQ. The CDR3 extends over 16 amino acids. Written as DNA, the CDR3 is TGCGCCAGCAGCCAAAACCGACGGACAGGGGGAGGCGAGCAGTACTTC. Protein: CASSQNRRTGGGEQYF. Looking up the rest from reference TRBV5-1 and TRBJ2-7 gives the full variable domain: KAGVTQTPRYLIKTRGQQVTLSCSPISGHRSVSWYQQTPGQGLQFLFEYFSETQRNKGNFPGRFSGRQFSNSRSEMNVSTLELGDSALYLCASSQNRRTGGGEQYFGPGTRLTVT.

The chain is built from TRBV5-1 and TRBJ1-6, with D hard to call. Between the trimmed V and J ends, which lost 0 bases and 0 bases, there was a span of 7 bases. There are 16 residues in the CDR3. Germline V gene sequence: CDR1 SGHRS, CDR2 YFSETQ. The CDR3 DNA reads as TGCGCCAGCAGCTTGGGAGGTAGCTCCTATAATTCACCCCTCCACTTT. Translating gives CASSLGGSSYNSPLHF.

This clone was detected once. V gene TRBV29-1 combines with J gene TRBJ2-3; possibly TRBD2 for D (7 bases). From germline, CDR1 is SQVTM and CDR2 ANQGSEA. This CDR3 comprises 15 residues. Trimming shortened V by 5 bases and J by 4 bases, and 19 bases separated the two germline ends. The CDR3 spells CSVLRGGASADTQYF. CDR3 bases: TGCAGCGTTCTGAGGGGGGGGGCCTCAGCAGATACGCAGTATTTT.

The J gene is TRBJ1-2, the V gene TRBV9; 10 bases align to TRBD1. Germline V gene lookup returns CDR1 SGDLS and CDR2 YYNGEE. V was pared by 0 bases and J by 7 bases, with 3 bases of the junction left unmatched. The CDR3 contains 14 residues. The CDR3 sequence is CASSVGQGAFGYTF. In DNA form, the CDR3 reads TGTGCCAGCAGCGTAGGACAGGGGGCCTTTGGCTACACCTTC.

The V and J genes are TRBV18 and TRBJ2-2, with a weak D call TRBD1 (6 bases). V shed 6 bases and J shed 4 bases, with 15 bases lying between them. The CDR3 runs to 15 residues. Germline V gives CDR1 KGHSH, CDR2 LQKENI. CDR3 DNA: TGTGCCAGCTCTCCCCGACAGGCGGGCACCGGGGAGCTGTTTTTT. Its protein product is CASSPRQAGTGELFF.

The V gene is TRBV30, the J gene TRBJ1-5, with D tentatively TRBD1 (5 bases). Germline V CDR1 and CDR2: GTSNPN, SVGIG (reference sequence). There are 14 residues in the CDR3. Trimming pared 7 bases from V and 6 bases from J, leaving 19 bases between. CDR3 amino acids: CASGGFGGSQPQHF. CDR3 nucleotides: TGTGCCTCAGGTGGCTTTGGGGGGAGTCAGCCCCAGCATTTT.

This sequence joins TRBV2 and TRBJ2-6; the match to TRBD2 covers 8 bases. Trimming removed 3 bases from V and 1 base from J; junction bases left unmatched: 5. Germline values: CDR1 SNHLY, CDR2 FYNNEI. This CDR3 contains 17 residues. The CDR3 nucleotides read TGTGCCAGCAGTGATATAGCGGGACCGTCTGGGGCCAACGTCCTGACTTTC. Translation: CASSDIAGPSGANVLTF.

The chain has TRBV11-2 and TRBJ2-3; TRBD1 aligns across 7 bases. The CDR3 length is 16 residues. Per the germline V gene, CDR1 is SGHAT and CDR2 is FQNNGV. J lost 3 bases, V lost 6 bases, and 12 bases had no gene match. The CDR3, as DNA: TGTGCCAGCAGACCCCTAGGGGGCCGGTCGACAGATACGCAGTATTTT. Translated: CASRPLGGRSTDTQYF.

Comments on this clone: One end of the junction does not line up with germline, which may come from a read error. J is TRBJ2-7 and V is TRBV29-1; 8 nucleotides match TRBD1. This CDR3 region has 13 residues. Germline V gene lookup returns CDR1 SQVTM and CDR2 ANQGSEA. The CDR3 loop is CSVPGQGSSEQYF. The CDR3 bases are TGCAGCGTCCCCGGACAGGGATCCTCCGAGCAGTACTTC.

V usage is TRBV10-3 and J usage is TRBJ2-3; D gene unclear. CDR1 is ENHRY and CDR2 is SYGVKD in the germline V gene. Trimming shortened V by 3 bases and J by 2 bases, and 15 bases separated the two germline ends. The CDR3 sequence is 16 residues long. CDR3 nucleotide sequence: TGTGCCATCAGTGACCCGGTGAGAGGCAACACAGATACGCAGTATTTT. It yields the protein CAISDPVRGNTDTQYF.

V and J are TRBV2 and TRBJ1-5, with D possibly matching TRBD1 (6 bases). The CDR3 runs 12 residues. Germline loops: CDR1 SNHLY, CDR2 FYNNEI. Deletions cut 5 bases from V and 9 bases from J, with 11 bases between. The CDR3 nucleotides read TGTGCCAGCAGTACAGGGAGCGGGCCCCAGCATTTT. It specifies CASSTGSGPQHF.

The rearrangement links TRBV29-1 to TRBJ1-2; TRBD1 might be the D (5 bases). V shed 1 base and J shed 10 bases, with 19 bases lying between them. The CDR3 is 14 residues long. The germline gives CDR1 SQVTM, CDR2 ANQGSEA. The CDR3 region is CSVEVQGKVKVYTF. The CDR3, as DNA: TGCAGCGTTGAAGTTCAGGGAAAGGTTAAGGTCTACACCTTC.

The genes are TRBV2 and TRBJ1-4, with 7 positions matching TRBD1. V was clipped by 6 bases and J by 4 bases; unmatched bases: 11. This CDR3 has 16 residues. Germline V lookup: CDR1 SNHLY, CDR2 FYNNEI. In DNA, the CDR3 is TGTGCCAGCAGCCTACCTCCGGGACAGAGTAATGAAAAACTGTTTTTT. Translation: CASSLPPGQSNEKLFF.

The chain recombines TRBV5-5 with TRBJ1-2; D is unresolved. Germline V gene lookup returns CDR1 SGHKS and CDR2 YYEKEE (reference sequence). The ends were cut back, 0 bases at V and 4 bases at J, with 7 bases in the middle. The CDR3 sequence is 13 residues long. CDR3 protein: CASSLGGGYGYTF. CDR3 coding DNA: TGTGCCAGCAGCTTGGGGGGAGGCTATGGCTACACCTTC.

The chain recombines TRBV27 with TRBJ2-7; TRBD1 matches at 7 bases. Trimming at V came to 8 bases and at J to 6 bases, leaving 16 bases not matched to a gene. This CDR3 comprises 15 residues. The germline V gene encodes CDR1 MNHEY and CDR2 SMNVEV (reference sequence). The DNA of the CDR3 is TGTGCCAGCCTGGGGACCGGGACAGCCGCCACCGAGCAGTACTTC. Protein product: CASLGTGTAATEQYF.

The chain links TRBV21-1 to TRBJ2-7; TRBD1, the D gene given by the table, was not confirmed from the DNA. TRBV21-1 constitutes a pseudogene. This CDR3 contains 16 residues. The CDR3 spells CASSSPHRDQSYEQYF. As DNA, the CDR3 is TGTGCCAGCAGCTCCCCCCACAGGGACCAATCCTACGAGCAGTACTTC.

V is TRBV11-3 and J is TRBJ2-7, with no clear D. CDR3 length: 15 amino acids. CDR1 and CDR2 from the germline V gene are SGHNT and YENEEA. V lost 2 bases, J lost 4 bases, and 15 bases lay in between. CDR3: CASSLTNGSRYEQYF. CDR3 coding DNA: TGTGCCAGCAGCTTAACAAACGGGTCAAGGTACGAGCAGTACTTC.

The chain joins TRBV19 to TRBJ1-5, with D tentatively TRBD1 (6 bases). Trimming left V 9 bases short and J 0 bases short, with 21 bases between. Germline CDR1 is LNHDA and CDR2 is SQIVND (reference sequence). CDR3 length equals 17 residues. The CDR3 region has the DNA TGTGCCAGCCGATCCACCTTGCAGGGGAATAGCAATCAGCCCCAGCATTTT. Amino acids: CASRSTLQGNSNQPQHF.

The chain has TRBV7-2 and TRBJ1-5; a possible D gene is TRBD1 (5 bases). The CDR3 length is 15 residues. From germline, CDR1 is SGHTA and CDR2 FQGNSA. Trimming removed 4 bases at V and 4 bases at J, with 14 bases between. As DNA, the CDR3 is TGTGCCAGCAGCTCAGGGTCGGGTGCAAATCAGCCCCAGCATTTT. This encodes CASSSGSGANQPQHF. Complete variable domain (other parts from reference TRBV7-2 and TRBJ1-5): GAGVSQSPSNKVTEKGKDVELRCDPISGHTALYWYRQSLGQGLEFLIYFQGNSAPDKSGLPSDRFSAERTGGSVSTLTIQRTQQEDSAVYLCASSSGSGANQPQHFGDGTRLSIL.

V usage is TRBV7-8 and J usage is TRBJ2-7; TRBD1 matches at 11 bases. The germline V gene encodes CDR1 SGHVS and CDR2 FQNEAQ. This CDR3 has 16 residues. With 2 bases clipped from V and 9 bases from J, the junction kept 12 bases outside the gene matches. The CDR3 sequence is CASSLRQDRGQTGQYF. CDR3 in DNA: TGTGCCAGCAGCTTAAGGCAGGACAGGGGGCAAACTGGGCAGTACTTC.

V usage is TRBV5-1 and J usage is TRBJ2-1; the match to TRBD1 covers 8 bases. V lost 0 bases, J lost 5 bases, and 1 base stayed unmatched. In germline, CDR1 is SGHRS, CDR2 YFSETQ. The CDR3 covers 14 residues. The chain's CDR3 is CASSLGTGHNEQFF. The CDR3, as DNA: TGCGCCAGCAGCTTGGGGACAGGGCACAATGAGCAGTTCTTC.

This chain connects TRBV5-1 to TRBJ2-5; TRBD1 matches at 10 bases. From germline, CDR1 is SGHRS and CDR2 YFSETQ. The V segment lost 4 bases and the J segment 4 bases; nucleotides outside the gene matches: 19. This CDR3 is built from 19 residues. The CDR3 bases are TGCGCCAGCAGCCTCCGACTACGAGGACAGGGGGGGTCTGGAGAGACCCAGTACTTC. Its translation is CASSLRLRGQGGSGETQYF.

DNA for the CDR3: TGTGCCAGCAGCGTAGTACTAAACAATGAGCAGTTCTTC. Its protein product is CASSVVLNNEQFF. The chain links TRBV9 to TRBJ2-1; D is unresolved. V shed 0 bases and J shed 5 bases, with 6 bases lying between them. CDR1 is SGDLS, CDR2 YYNGEE, per germline. CDR3 length: 13 amino acids.

The chain is built from TRBV2 and TRBJ2-7; D is perhaps TRBD1 (6 bases). V was shortened by 6 bases and J by 5 bases, with 11 bases between the two germline ends. This CDR3 has 12 amino acids. Germline V gene data show CDR1 as SNHLY and CDR2 as FYNNEI. CDR3 protein: CASRAQGNEQYF. CDR3 nucleotide sequence: TGTGCCAGCAGAGCCCAGGGGAACGAGCAGTACTTC.

The chain has TRBV29-1 and TRBJ1-2; 9 positions match TRBD1. The CDR3 has 14 residues. The germline V gene encodes CDR1 SQVTM and CDR2 ANQGSEA. V was clipped by 4 bases and J by 7 bases; unmatched bases: 10. CDR3 bases: TGCAGCGTTGGTTTTGGGACAGGGACGGCTGGCTACACCTTC. It yields the protein CSVGFGTGTAGYTF.